These T cell receptor beta chains were read from a single sample in a study of memory CD4+ T cells and cytomegalovirus serostatus. The protocol was immunoSEQ multiplex PCR, while the TCRdb copy is restricted to in-frame clones and leaves out a portion. The data hold about 92,000 clones, with around 80% observed a single time. The sequenced sample consisted of memory CD4+ T cells from blood. The receptor set was obtained from an adult in good health and CMV-seropositive. CDR3s include the opening cysteine and the closing phenylalanine or tryptophan. A D gene is named only where the DNA matches it firmly. Only part of the rows carry a size: once, few, many, or a class if the clone is expanded.

NA	NA	15	TRBJ2-5	TRBV7-2	TGTGCCAGCAGCTTTAGCGGCGGAAAAGGAGAGACCCAGTACTTC	CASSFSGGKGETQYF
once	NA	14	TRBJ2-3	TRBV6-4	TGTGCCAGCAGCCCCGCAGGATTTACAGATACGCAGTATTTT	CASSPAGFTDTQYF
NA	TRBD1	13	TRBJ1-2	TRBV6-5	TGTGCCAGCAGCAAACAGGGGGAGTTAGGCTACACCTTC	CASSKQGELGYTF
few	TRBD2	17	TRBJ2-2	TRBV29-1	TGCAGCGTTGAAGATCCATCTACTAGCGGGAGAAGCGGGGAGCTGTTTTTT	CSVEDPSTSGRSGELFF
NA	NA	15	TRBJ2-7	TRBV7-2	TGTGCCAGCCTCCGACCGGGGACGATCTCCTACGAGCAGTACTTC	CASLRPGTISYEQYF
NA	NA	14	TRBJ2-1	TRBV5-4	TGTGCCAGCAGCTTGGAAACGACAGACAATGAGCAGTTCTTC	CASSLETTDNEQFF
NA	TRBD1	15	TRBJ2-7	TRBV7-2	TGTGCCAGCAGCTTTATGACAGGGGGAGCCTACGAGCAGTACTTC	CASSFMTGGAYEQYF
NA	NA	16	TRBJ1-3	TRBV21-1	TGTGCCAGCAGGGTGTCGCTACAACACGCACGAAACACCATATATTTT	CASRVSLQHARNTIYF
NA	TRBD1	18	TRBJ1-2	TRBV28	TGTGCCAGCAGTTTATGGCCCAACGACAGGGTCAGTACGCGGGGCTACACCTTC	CASSLWPNDRVSTRGYTF
few	TRBD1	15	TRBJ1-2	TRBV27	TGTGCCACCAAGTCGGGGTGGGCAGGGGGCGGCGGCTACACCTTC	CATKSGWAGGGGYTF
NA	TRBD2	19	TRBJ2-2	TRBV4-1	TGCGCCAGCAGCACCCCATCACCGTTAGCGGGAGGGAACACCGGGGAGCTGTTTTTT	CASSTPSPLAGGNTGELFF
once	TRBD2	13	TRBJ2-7	TRBV6-6	TGTGCCAGCAGTCCGGGGACTAGTCGGGAGCAGTACTTC	CASSPGTSREQYF
NA	NA	16	TRBJ2-4	TRBV4-2	TGTGCCAGCAGCCAAGGGTGGCAGCTAGCCAAAAACATTCAGTACTTC	CASSQGWQLAKNIQYF
NA	TRBD2	15	TRBJ2-5	TRBV5-4	TGTGCCAGCAGCTTGTTCAGCGGGAGGGCTGAGACCCAGTACTTC	CASSLFSGRAETQYF
NA	NA	14	TRBJ2-2	TRBV29-1	TGCAGCGTTGAAGGTCAGGGAAACACCGGGGAGCTGTTTTTT	CSVEGQGNTGELFF
NA	NA	13	TRBJ2-3	TRBV5-6	TGTGCCAGCAGCTACTCAGAGAGAAGCACGCAGTATTTT	CASSYSERSTQYF
NA	NA	15	TRBJ2-2	TRBV7-9	TGTGCCAGCAGCTTAGCCCTATCTGGCACCGGGGAGCTGTTTTTT	CASSLALSGTGELFF
NA	TRBD2	14	TRBJ2-1	TRBV10-3	TGTGCCATCAGGCGCCTAGCGGGGTACAATGAGCAGTTCTTC	CAIRRLAGYNEQFF
NA	NA	13	TRBJ1-1	TRBV5-1	TGCGCCAGCAGCCTGGCGGGCCGAACTGAAGCTTTCTTT	CASSLAGRTEAFF
NA	NA	14	TRBJ2-4	TRBV5-5	TGTGCCAGCAGCTTGGGCAGGGGCGGGAACATTCAGTACTTC	CASSLGRGGNIQYF
NA	TRBD2	15	TRBJ2-7	TRBV28	TGTGCCAGCAGTTCCCCTAGCGGGAGCGGGTACGAGCAGTACTTC	CASSSPSGSGYEQYF
NA	TRBD1	14	TRBJ1-2	TRBV6-5	TGTGCCAGCAGGGACAGGGCTGGGGGCTATGGCTACACCTTC	CASRDRAGGYGYTF
NA	TRBD1	16	TRBJ1-5	TRBV2	TGTGCCAGCAGTATCTTACAGGGGAAGAGGAGTCAGCCCCAGCATTTT	CASSILQGKRSQPQHF
NA	NA	15	TRBJ2-2	TRBV7-9	TGTGCCATCCCACCCTGGGACGGGAACACCGGGGAGCTGTTTTTT	CAIPPWDGNTGELFF
NA	NA	15	TRBJ1-5	TRBV27	TGTGCCAGCAGGCTAGGTACTTCCCCGGGACAGCCCCAGCATTTT	CASRLGTSPGQPQHF
NA	NA	14	TRBJ2-5	TRBV6-5	TGTGCCAGCAGTTACATGGGGTTCCAAGAGACCCAGTACTTC	CASSYMGFQETQYF
NA	NA	12	TRBJ2-3	TRBV5-5	TGTGCCAGCAGCTTGTGGGTGGATACGCAGTATTTT	CASSLWVDTQYF
NA	NA	14	TRBJ2-7	TRBV6-5	TGTGCCAGCAGTTACAGGCCACTCTCCTACGAGCAGTACTTC	CASSYRPLSYEQYF
NA	NA	14	TRBJ1-5	TRBV27	TGTGCCAGCGGTTACGAAGGAGGAAATCAGCCCCAGCATTTT	CASGYEGGNQPQHF
NA	NA	14	TRBJ2-3	TRBV6-5	TGTGCCAGCACCTCTAGCCCCCTCGCAGATACGCAGTATTTT	CASTSSPLADTQYF
once	NA	15	TRBJ2-1	TRBV10-3	TGTGCCATCAGTGGGGGCAGGGGAACTTACAATGAGCAGTTCTTC	CAISGGRGTYNEQFF
NA	NA	14	TRBJ2-5	TRBV5-1	TGCGCCAGCAGCGGAGGACAGATAGACGAGACCCAGTACTTC	CASSGGQIDETQYF
NA	TRBD1	15	TRBJ1-5	TRBV2	TGTGCCAGCAGTGAGGACAGGGGGAGTGCTCAGCCCCAGCATTTT	CASSEDRGSAQPQHF
few	NA	15	TRBJ2-1	TRBV6-5	TGTGCCAGCAGTATCTCAAGGAACTCCTACAATGAGCAGTTCTTC	CASSISRNSYNEQFF
NA	NA	12	TRBJ1-5	TRBV7-9	TGTGCCAGCAGCCCAAGCAATCAGCCCCAGCATTTT	CASSPSNQPQHF
NA	TRBD1	14	TRBJ2-5	TRBV11-3	TGTGCCAGCAGCGTGACAGGGCGAGGGGAGACCCAGTACTTC	CASSVTGRGETQYF
once	TRBD2	12	TRBJ2-5	TRBV29-1	TGCAGCGTTGGGACTAGCGGAGAGACCCAGTACTTC	CSVGTSGETQYF
NA	NA	15	TRBJ1-4	TRBV7-2	TGTGCCAGCAGCTTATTTTTTGGGGCTAATGAAAAACTGTTTTTT	CASSLFFGANEKLFF
once	NA	16	TRBJ2-1	TRBV6-1	TGTGCCAGCAGTGAAGCCGGCGGACAGAGTCGCAATGAGCAGTTCTTC	CASSEAGGQSRNEQFF
NA	TRBD2	15	TRBJ2-3	TRBV7-2	TGTGCCAGCAGCTTACTAGCGGGAGTTGCAGATACGCAGTATTTT	CASSLLAGVADTQYF
NA	NA	13	TRBJ2-5	TRBV6-1	TGTGCCACCACGAGGTCCTTAAAAGAGACCCAGTACTTC	CATTRSLKETQYF
NA	NA	15	TRBJ2-7	TRBV12-1	TGTGCCAGCAACCTCCTAAAAGGGGGCCCTAGCGAGCAGTACTTC	CASNLLKGGPSEQYF
NA	NA	14	TRBJ2-2	TRBV19	TGTGCCAGTAGGGACACACCTAACACCGGGGAGCTGTTTTTT	CASRDTPNTGELFF
NA	TRBD2	16	TRBJ2-1	TRBV7-9	TGTGCCAGCAGCTTATCCCTAGCGGGAGTGATCAATGAGCAGTTCTTC	CASSLSLAGVINEQFF
NA	TRBD2	15	TRBJ2-1	TRBV6-1	TGTGCCAGCAGTTCGGGACTAGCGGGAACATATGAGCAGTTCTTC	CASSSGLAGTYEQFF
NA	NA	17	TRBJ1-1	TRBV6-1	TGTGCCAGCAGTGAATTCGGGAGGGCCGCGCTCGACACTGAAGCTTTCTTT	CASSEFGRAALDTEAFF
NA	NA	12	TRBJ2-1	TRBV6-1	TGTGCCAGCAGTTCGACTCTCAATGAGCAGTTCTTC	CASSSTLNEQFF
NA	TRBD1	16	TRBJ2-3	TRBV29-1	TGCAGCGCCGACACCCGGGACAGGGGGCGAACAGATACGCAGTATTTT	CSADTRDRGRTDTQYF
few	NA	13	TRBJ1-1	TRBV2	TGTGCCAGCAGAAGGACATTGAACACTGAAGCTTTCTTT	CASRRTLNTEAFF
NA	NA	16	TRBJ1-5	TRBV28	TGTGCCAGCAATGGGGTGGGCAGGGGCGGGGGGCAGCCCCAGCATTTT	CASNGVGRGGGQPQHF
once	NA	14	TRBJ2-3	TRBV11-3	TGTGCCAGCAGCTTAAGGGGTGCCACAGATACGCAGTATTTT	CASSLRGATDTQYF
NA	TRBD2	15	TRBJ2-3	TRBV5-1	TGCGCCAGCAGCTTTAGCGGGAACGTGGGCGATACGCAGTATTTT	CASSFSGNVGDTQYF
NA	TRBD2	16	TRBJ2-7	TRBV5-1	TGCGCCAGCAGCTTGGCCGGGGGGAATGAGGCCTACGAGCAGTACTTC	CASSLAGGNEAYEQYF
NA	TRBD1	16	TRBJ1-4	TRBV19	TGTGCCAGTAGTCCGGCACCGGGACAGGGGGGTGAAAAACTGTTTTTT	CASSPAPGQGGEKLFF
few	TRBD2	13	TRBJ2-7	TRBV5-1	TGCGCCAGCAGCTTGGGGCTAGCGGGCGAGCAGTACTTC	CASSLGLAGEQYF
NA	NA	15	TRBJ2-1	TRBV15	TGTGCCACCAGCAGAGCGGGGAGCTCCTACAATGAGCAGTTCTTC	CATSRAGSSYNEQFF
NA	TRBD1	17	TRBJ2-7	TRBV7-8	TGTGCCAGCAGCCCCCCTAGGGGGACAGTCGGCGGGTACGAGCAGTACTTC	CASSPPRGTVGGYEQYF
once	TRBD2	16	TRBJ2-2	TRBV5-4	TGTGCCAGCAGCCTGCCCGGGGCGGGAGGTGCCGGGGAGCTGTTTTTT	CASSLPGAGGAGELFF
once	TRBD1	15	TRBJ2-2	TRBV11-2	TGTGCCAGCAGCTTAGGCCCAGACAGGGCAGAGGAGCTGTTTTTT	CASSLGPDRAEELFF
NA	NA	13	TRBJ1-1	TRBV5-1	TGCGCCAGCAGCTTGGTGGGGGGACGCGAAGCTTTCTTT	CASSLVGGREAFF